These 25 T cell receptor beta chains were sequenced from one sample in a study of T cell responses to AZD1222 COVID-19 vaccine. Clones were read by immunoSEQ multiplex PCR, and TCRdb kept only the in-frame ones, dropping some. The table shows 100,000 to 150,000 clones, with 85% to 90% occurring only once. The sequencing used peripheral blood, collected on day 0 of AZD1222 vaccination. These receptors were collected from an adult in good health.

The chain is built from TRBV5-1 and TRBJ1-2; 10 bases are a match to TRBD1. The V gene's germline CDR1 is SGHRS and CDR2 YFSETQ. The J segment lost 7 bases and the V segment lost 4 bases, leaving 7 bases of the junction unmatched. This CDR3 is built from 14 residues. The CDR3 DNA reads TGCGCCAGCAGCCCGGGACAGGGGAAGGCTGGCTACACCTTC. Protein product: CASSPGQGKAGYTF.

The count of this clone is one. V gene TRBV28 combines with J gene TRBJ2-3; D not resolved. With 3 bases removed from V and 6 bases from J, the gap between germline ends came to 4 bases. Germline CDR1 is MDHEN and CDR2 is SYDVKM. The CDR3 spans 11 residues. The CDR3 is CASSFSDTQYF. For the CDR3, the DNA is TGTGCCAGCAGTTTTTCGGATACGCAGTATTTT.

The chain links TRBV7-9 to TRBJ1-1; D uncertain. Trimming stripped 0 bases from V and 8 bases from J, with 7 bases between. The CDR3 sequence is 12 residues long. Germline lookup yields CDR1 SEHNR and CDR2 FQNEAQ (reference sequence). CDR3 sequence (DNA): TGTGCCAGCAGCTTAGCCTTCGAGGAAGCTTTCTTT. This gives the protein CASSLAFEEAFF. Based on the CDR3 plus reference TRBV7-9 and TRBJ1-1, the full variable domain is DTGVSQNPRHKITKRGQNVTFRCDPISEHNRLYWYRQTLGQGPEFLTYFQNEAQLEKSRLLSDRFSAERPKGSFSTLEIQRTEQGDSAMYLCASSLAFEEAFFGQGTRLTVV.

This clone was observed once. This CDR3 is CASSLGGASTDTQYF. The CDR3 DNA follows: TGTGCCAGCAGCTTAGGCGGGGCTAGCACAGATACGCAGTATTTT. V gene TRBV11-3 combines with J gene TRBJ2-3, with D possibly matching TRBD2 (6 bases). CDR1 SGHNT and CDR2 YENEEA come from the germline V gene. The CDR3 totals 15 residues. V was shortened by 1 base and J by 0 bases, with 8 bases between the two germline ends. The entire variable domain, with the rest obtained from reference TRBV11-3 and TRBJ2-3, is as follows: EAGVVQSPRYKIIEKKQPVAFWCNPISGHNTLYWYLQNLGQGPELLIRYENEEAVDDSQLPKDRFSAERLKGVDSTLKIQPAELGDSAVYLCASSLGGASTDTQYFGPGTRLTVL.

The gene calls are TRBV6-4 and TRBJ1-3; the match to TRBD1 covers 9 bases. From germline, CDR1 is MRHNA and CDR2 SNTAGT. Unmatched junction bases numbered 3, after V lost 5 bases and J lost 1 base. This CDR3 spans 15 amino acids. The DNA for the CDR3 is TGTGCCAGCAGTCCGGGACAGGGTTCTGGAAACACCATATATTTT. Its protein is CASSPGQGSGNTIYF.

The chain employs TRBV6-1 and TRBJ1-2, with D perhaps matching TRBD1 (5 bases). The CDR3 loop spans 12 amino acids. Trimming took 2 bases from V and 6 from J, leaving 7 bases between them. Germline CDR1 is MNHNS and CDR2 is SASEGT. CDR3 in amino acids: CASSEIGDGYTF. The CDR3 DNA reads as TGTGCCAGCAGTGAAATAGGGGATGGCTACACCTTC.

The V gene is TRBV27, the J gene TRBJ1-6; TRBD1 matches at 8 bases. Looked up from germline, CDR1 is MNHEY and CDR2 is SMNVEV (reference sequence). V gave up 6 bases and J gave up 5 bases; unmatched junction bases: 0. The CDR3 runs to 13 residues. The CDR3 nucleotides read TGTGCCAGCAGGGGACAGGATAATTCACCCCTCCACTTT. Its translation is CASRGQDNSPLHF.

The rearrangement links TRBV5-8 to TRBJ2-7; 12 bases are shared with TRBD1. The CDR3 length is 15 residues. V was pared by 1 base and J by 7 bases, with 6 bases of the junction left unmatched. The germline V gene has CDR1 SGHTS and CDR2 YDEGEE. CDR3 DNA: TGTGCCAGCAGCTTGTACCGGGACAGGGGGCTGGAGCAGTACTTC. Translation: CASSLYRDRGLEQYF.

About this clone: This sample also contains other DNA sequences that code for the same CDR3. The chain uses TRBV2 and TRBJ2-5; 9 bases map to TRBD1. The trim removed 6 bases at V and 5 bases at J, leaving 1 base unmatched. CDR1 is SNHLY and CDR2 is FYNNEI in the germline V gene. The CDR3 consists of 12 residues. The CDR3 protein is CASRGTGETQYF. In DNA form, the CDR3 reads TGTGCCAGCAGGGGGACAGGGGAGACCCAGTACTTC. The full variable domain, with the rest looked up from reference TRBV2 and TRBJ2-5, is EPEVTQTPSHQVTQMGQEVILRCVPISNHLYFYWYRQILGQKVEFLVSFYNNEISEKSEIFDDQFSVERPDGSNFTLKIRSTKLEDSAMYFCASRGTGETQYFGPGTRLLVL.

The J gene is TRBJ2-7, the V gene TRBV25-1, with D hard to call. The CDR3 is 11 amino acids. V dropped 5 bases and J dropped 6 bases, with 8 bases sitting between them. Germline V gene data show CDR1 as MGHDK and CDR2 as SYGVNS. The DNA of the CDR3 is TGTGCCAGCAGTCCATACCTCGAGCAGTACTTC. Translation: CASSPYLEQYF.

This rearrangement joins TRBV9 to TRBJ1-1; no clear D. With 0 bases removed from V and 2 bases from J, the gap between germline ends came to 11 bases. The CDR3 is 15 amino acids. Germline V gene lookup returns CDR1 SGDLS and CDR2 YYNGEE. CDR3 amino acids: CASSVDGRSNTEAFF. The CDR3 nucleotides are TGTGCCAGCAGCGTAGACGGGAGGAGTAACACTGAAGCTTTCTTT.

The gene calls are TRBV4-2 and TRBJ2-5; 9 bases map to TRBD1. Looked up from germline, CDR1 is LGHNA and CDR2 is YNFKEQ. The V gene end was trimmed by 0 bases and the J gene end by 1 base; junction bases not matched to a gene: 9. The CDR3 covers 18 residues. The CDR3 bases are TGTGCCAGCAGCCAAGATGGCGGACAGGGGCCTTTCCAAGAGACCCAGTACTTC. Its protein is CASSQDGGQGPFQETQYF.

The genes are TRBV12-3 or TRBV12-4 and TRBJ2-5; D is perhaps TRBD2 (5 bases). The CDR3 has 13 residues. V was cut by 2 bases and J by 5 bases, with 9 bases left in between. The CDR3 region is CASSLTSMETQYF. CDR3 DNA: TGTGCCAGCAGTTTAACTAGTATGGAGACCCAGTACTTC.

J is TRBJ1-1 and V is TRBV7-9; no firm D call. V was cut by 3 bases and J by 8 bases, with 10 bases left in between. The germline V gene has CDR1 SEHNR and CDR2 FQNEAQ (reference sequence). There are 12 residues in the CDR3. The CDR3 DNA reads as TGTGCCAGCAGCTTTGACGGGAAAGAAGCTTTCTTT. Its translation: CASSFDGKEAFF.

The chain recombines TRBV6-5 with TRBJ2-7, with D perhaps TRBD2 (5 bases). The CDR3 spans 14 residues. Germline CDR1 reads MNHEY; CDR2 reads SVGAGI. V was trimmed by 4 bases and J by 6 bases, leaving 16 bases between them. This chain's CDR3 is CASSFKYGISEQYF. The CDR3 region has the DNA TGTGCCAGCAGTTTCAAATACGGGATTTCCGAGCAGTACTTC.

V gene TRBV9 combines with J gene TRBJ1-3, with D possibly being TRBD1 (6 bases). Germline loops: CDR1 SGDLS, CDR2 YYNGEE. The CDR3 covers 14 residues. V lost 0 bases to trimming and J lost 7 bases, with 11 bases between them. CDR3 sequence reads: CASSVALQGNTIYF. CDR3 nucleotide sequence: TGTGCCAGCAGCGTAGCTCTCCAGGGGAACACCATATATTTT.

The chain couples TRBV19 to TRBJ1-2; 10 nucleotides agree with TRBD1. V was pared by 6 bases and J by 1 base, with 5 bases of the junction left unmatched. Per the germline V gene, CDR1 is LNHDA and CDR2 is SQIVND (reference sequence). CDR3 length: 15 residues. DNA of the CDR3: TGTGCCAGTAGAAGACAGGGGGCTGATAACTATGGCTACACCTTC. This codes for CASRRQGADNYGYTF.

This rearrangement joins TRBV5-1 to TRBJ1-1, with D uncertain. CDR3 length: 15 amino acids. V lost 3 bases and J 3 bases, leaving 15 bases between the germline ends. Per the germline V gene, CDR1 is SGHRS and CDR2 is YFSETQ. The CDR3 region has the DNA TGCGCCAGCAGCTCCCCGGGAGTTGGGGACACTGAAGCTTTCTTT. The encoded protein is CASSSPGVGDTEAFF.

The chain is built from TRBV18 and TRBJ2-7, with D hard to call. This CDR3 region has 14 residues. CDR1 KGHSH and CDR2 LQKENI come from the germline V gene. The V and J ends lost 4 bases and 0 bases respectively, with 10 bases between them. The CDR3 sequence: CASSRQDTSYEQYF. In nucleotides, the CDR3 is TGTGCCAGCTCACGCCAGGATACCTCCTACGAGCAGTACTTC.

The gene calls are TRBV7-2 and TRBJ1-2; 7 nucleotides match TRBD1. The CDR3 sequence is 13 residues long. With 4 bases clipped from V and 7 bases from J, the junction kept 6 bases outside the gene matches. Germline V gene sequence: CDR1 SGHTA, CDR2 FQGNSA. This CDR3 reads CASSSYRGSGYTF. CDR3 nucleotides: TGTGCCAGCAGCTCCTACAGGGGAAGTGGCTACACCTTC.

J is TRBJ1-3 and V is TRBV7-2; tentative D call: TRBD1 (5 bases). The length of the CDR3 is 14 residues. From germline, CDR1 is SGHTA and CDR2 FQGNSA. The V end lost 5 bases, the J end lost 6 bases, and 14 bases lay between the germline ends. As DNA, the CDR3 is TGTGCCAGCAGCCCCGAGGGGAGGGCAAACACCATATATTTT. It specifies CASSPEGRANTIYF.

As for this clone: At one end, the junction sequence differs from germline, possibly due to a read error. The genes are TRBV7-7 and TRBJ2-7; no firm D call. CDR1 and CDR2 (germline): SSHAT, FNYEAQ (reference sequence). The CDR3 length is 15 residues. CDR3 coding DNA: TGTGCTAGCAGCCCCTCGGGCTATTTTACCTACGAGCAGTACTTC. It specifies CASSPSGYFTYEQYF.

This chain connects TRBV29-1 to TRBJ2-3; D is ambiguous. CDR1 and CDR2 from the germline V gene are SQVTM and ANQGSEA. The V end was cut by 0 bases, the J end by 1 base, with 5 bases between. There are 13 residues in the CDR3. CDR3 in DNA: TGCAGCGTTGAAGATGGAGGCACAGATACGCAGTATTTT. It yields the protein CSVEDGGTDTQYF.

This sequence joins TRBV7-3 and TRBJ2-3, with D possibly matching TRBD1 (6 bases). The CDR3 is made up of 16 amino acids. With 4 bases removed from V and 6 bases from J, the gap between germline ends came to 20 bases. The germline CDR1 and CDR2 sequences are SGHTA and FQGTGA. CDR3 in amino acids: CASSSSRTAKADTQYF. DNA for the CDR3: TGTGCCAGCAGCTCCTCGAGGACAGCTAAAGCGGATACGCAGTATTTT. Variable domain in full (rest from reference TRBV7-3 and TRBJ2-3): GAGVSQTPSNKVTEKGKYVELRCDPISGHTALYWYRQSLGQGPEFLIYFQGTGAADDSGLPNDRFFAVRPEGSVSTLKIQRTERGDSAVYLCASSSSRTAKADTQYFGPGTRLTVL.

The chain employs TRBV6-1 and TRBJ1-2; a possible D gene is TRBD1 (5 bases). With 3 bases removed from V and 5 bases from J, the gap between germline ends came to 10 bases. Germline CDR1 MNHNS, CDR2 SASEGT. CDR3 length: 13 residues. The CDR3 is CASSDTGEYGYTF. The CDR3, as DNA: TGTGCCAGCAGTGACACGGGGGAGTATGGCTACACCTTC.